One T cell receptor (beta chain) is described in this entry. CDR1 SGHAT and CDR2 FQNNGV come from the germline V gene. There are 16 residues in the CDR3. V was trimmed by 2 bases and J by 8 bases, leaving 19 bases between them. Using a J-beta primer mix together with a sample-barcoded 5' primer, a second PCR was run for roughly 6 to 11 cycles. TCRdb ran MiXCR on the 5' RACE reads and lists one entry per CDR3 protein. Found here are about 940,000 distinct CDR3 sequences, roughly 43% of them singletons; the top ten hold 10% to 15%. These data are taken from a study of blood T cells in healthy people across ages.

The sequence was obtained from a man aged 25-45 years in good health. Material: blood. This chain connects TRBV11-2 to TRBJ1-5; tentatively, D is TRBD1 (6 bases). CDR3 nucleotide sequence: TGTGCCAGCAGCTTACTCCCAGGGGTCCTTAATAAGCCCCAGCATTTT. This translates into CASSLLPGVLNKPQHF.